The present entry profiles one T cell receptor (beta chain) with its context. The sample originates from a study of blood T cell repertoires in COVID-19. Across the study: The study drew acute and convalescent COVID-19 samples from the United States, Italy and Spain.

This table comes from immunoSEQ multiplex PCR, and its TCRdb copy is limited to in-frame clones, with some not included. This table holds some 510,000 clones, 88% found once. V shed 1 base and J shed 0 bases, with 20 bases lying between them. CDR1 SGHRS and CDR2 YFSETQ come from the germline V gene. This CDR3 region has 19 residues. Individuals aged about 18 to 90 years were recruited from about two dozen US areas. Cohort 3 donors were reported recovered after two negative PCRs, clearance, or symptom resolution. The rearrangement uses TRBV5-1 and TRBJ1-3; D is undetermined. This TCR was recovered from a woman aged 40 to 50 who had recovered from COVID-19. Sequences were obtained from PBMCs or T cells enriched from blood (not recorded which). In DNA form, the CDR3 reads TGCGCCAGCAGCTTGACCATCCGGTCCTCAATTAACTCTGGAAACACCATATATTTT. The encoded protein is CASSLTIRSSINSGNTIYF.